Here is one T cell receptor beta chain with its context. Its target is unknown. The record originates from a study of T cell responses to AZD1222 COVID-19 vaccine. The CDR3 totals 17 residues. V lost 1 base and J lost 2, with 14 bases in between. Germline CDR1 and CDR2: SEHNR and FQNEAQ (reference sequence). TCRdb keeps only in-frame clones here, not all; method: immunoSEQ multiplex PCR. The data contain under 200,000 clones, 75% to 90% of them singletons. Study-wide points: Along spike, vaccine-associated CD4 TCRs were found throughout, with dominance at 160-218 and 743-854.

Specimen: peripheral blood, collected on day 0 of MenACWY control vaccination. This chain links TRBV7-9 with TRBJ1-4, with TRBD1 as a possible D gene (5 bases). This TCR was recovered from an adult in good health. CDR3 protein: CASSLGLAGTTNEKLFF. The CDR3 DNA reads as TGTGCCAGCAGCTTAGGGCTTGCAGGGACGACTAATGAAAAACTGTTTTTT.